This T cell receptor beta chain is drawn from a study of read filtering for tumor transcriptome and immune sequencing. Study at large: R-ISS stage counts were about 8 for I, roughly 15 for II, about 7 for III. IR-seq gave about 4.05 to 11 million TCR reads per sample; RNA-seq gave roughly 80 to 1,400.

The library was built from about 400 ng RNA with molecular barcoded adaptors for alpha/delta and beta/gamma chains. TCRdb re-analysed the reads in MiXCR, keeping a single row per CDR3 protein. Of about 130,000 distinct CDR3 sequences in the sample, approximately 12% were seen once. This clonotype came up many times. The CDR3 contains 14 residues. The germline V gene has CDR1 LGHDT and CDR2 YNNKEL (reference sequence). V lost 0 bases and J lost 1, with 6 bases in between. This sequence joins TRBV3-1 and TRBJ1-1; D is ambiguous. The sample was a population of CD138-negative cells sorted from bone marrow. This receptor was taken from a donor aged 40 or over with multiple myeloma. DNA of the CDR3: TGTGCCAGCAGCCAAGATCCCGGGAACACTGAAGCTTTCTTT. Encoded protein: CASSQDPGNTEAFF.